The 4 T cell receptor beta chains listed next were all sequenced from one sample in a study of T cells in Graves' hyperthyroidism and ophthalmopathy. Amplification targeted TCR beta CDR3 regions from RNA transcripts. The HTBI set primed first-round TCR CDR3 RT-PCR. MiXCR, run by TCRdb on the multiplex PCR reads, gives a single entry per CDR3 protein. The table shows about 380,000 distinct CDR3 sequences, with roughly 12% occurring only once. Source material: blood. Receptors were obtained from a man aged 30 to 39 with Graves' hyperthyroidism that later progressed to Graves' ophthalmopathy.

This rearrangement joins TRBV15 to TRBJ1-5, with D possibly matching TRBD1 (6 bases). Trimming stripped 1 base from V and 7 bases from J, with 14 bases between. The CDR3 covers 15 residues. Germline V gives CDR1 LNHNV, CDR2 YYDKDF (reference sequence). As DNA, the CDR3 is TGTGCCACCAGCAGAGTGGTCAGGGGAGGACAGCCCCAGCATTTT. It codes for CATSRVVRGGQPQHF. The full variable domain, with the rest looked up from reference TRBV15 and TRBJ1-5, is DAMVIQNPRYQVTQFGKPVTLSCSQTLNHNVMYWYQQKSSQAPKLLFHYYDKDFNNEADTPDNFQSRRPNTSFCFLDIRSPGLGDTAMYLCATSRVVRGGQPQHFGDGTRLSIL.

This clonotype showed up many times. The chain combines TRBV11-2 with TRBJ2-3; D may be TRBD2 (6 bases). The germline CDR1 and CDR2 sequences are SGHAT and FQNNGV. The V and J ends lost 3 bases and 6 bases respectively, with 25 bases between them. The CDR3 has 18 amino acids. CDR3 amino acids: CASSLLPSGQAVTDTQYF. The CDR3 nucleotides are TGTGCCAGCAGCTTGTTACCCAGCGGGCAGGCTGTCACCGATACGCAGTATTTT. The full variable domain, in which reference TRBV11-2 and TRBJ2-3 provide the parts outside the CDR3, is EAGVAQSPRYKIIEKRQSVAFWCNPISGHATLYWYQQILGQGPKLLIQFQNNGVVDDSQLPKDRFSAERLKGVDSTLKIQPAKLEDSAVYLCASSLLPSGQAVTDTQYFGPGTRLTVL.

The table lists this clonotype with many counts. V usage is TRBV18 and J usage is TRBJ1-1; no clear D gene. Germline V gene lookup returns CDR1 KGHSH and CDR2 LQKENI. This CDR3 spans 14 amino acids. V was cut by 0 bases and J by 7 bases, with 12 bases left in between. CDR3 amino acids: CASSPPMRRDEAFF. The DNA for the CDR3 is TGTGCCAGCTCACCACCGATGAGGCGCGATGAAGCTTTCTTT.

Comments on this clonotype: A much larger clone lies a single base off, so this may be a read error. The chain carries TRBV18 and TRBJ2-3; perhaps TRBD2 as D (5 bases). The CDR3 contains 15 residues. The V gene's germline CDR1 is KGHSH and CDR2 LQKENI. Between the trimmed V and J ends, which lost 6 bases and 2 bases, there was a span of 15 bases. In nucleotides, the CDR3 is TGTGCCAGCTCCCTTATCGAGGGCTACACAGATACGCAGTATTTT. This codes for CASSLIEGYTDTQYF. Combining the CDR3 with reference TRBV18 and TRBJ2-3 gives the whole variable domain NAGVMQNPRHLVRRRGQEARLRCSPMKGHSHVYWYRQLPEEGLKFMVYLQKENIIDESGMPKERFSAEFPKEGPSILRIQQVVRGDSAAYFCASSLIEGYTDTQYFGPGTRLTVL.